Below, 4 T cell receptor beta chains from the same sample are listed, as sequenced in a study of early T cells in non-severe SARS-CoV-2 infection. TCRdb reprocessed the 5' RACE reads with MiXCR, giving one entry per CDR3 protein. The sample yields approximately 81,000 distinct CDR3 sequences, about 6.5% seen once. The sequenced material came from whole blood. The receptors here all came from an adult who was a healthcare worker with PCR-confirmed SARS-CoV-2 infection or an uninfected control (not recorded which).

Comments on this clonotype: No conserved phenylalanine or tryptophan is present at the end of the CDR3, so a read error is the likely explanation. Because the CDR3's place on the DNA is in doubt, the DNA is left out and the CDR3 is given as listed by TCRdb. The chain joins TRBV3-1 to TRBJ2-5; the tabulated D call, TRBD2, remains unverified against the DNA. Termini included, the CDR3 measures 13 amino acids. The V gene's germline CDR1 is LGHDT and CDR2 YNNKEL (reference sequence). CDR3 amino acids: CASSQGTSGDQKA.

This clonotype was recorded at least ten times. The rearrangement joins TRBV20-1 to TRBJ2-7, with TRBD1 matching over 7 bases. This CDR3 comprises 13 residues. The V gene end was trimmed by 2 bases and the J gene end by 4 bases; junction bases not matched to a gene: 5. CDR1 DFQATT and CDR2 SNEGSKA come from the germline V gene (reference sequence). CDR3 DNA sequence: TGCAGTGCTAGATCCGGGACAGTTTACGAGCAGTACTTC. This translates into CSARSGTVYEQYF.

This clonotype has a handful of counts. The J gene is TRBJ2-7, the V gene TRBV7-9; the D call may be TRBD1 or TRBD2 (5 bases each). Trimming removed 0 bases from V and 6 bases from J, with 15 bases in between. The CDR3 runs to 15 residues. The germline gives CDR1 SEHNR, CDR2 FQNEAQ (reference sequence). The CDR3 here is CASSLAGTETREQYF. In DNA form, the CDR3 reads TGTGCCAGCAGCTTAGCCGGGACGGAAACTCGCGAGCAGTACTTC.

V and J are TRBV11-2 and TRBJ2-5; D is undetermined. The CDR3 is made up of 14 amino acids. Germline assignment: CDR1 SGHAT and CDR2 FQNNGV. The V end lost 5 bases, the J end lost 5 bases, and 15 bases lay between the germline ends. Written as DNA, the CDR3 is TGTGCCAGCAGCCATACCACGGCCCCCGAGACCCAGTACTTC. Translating it yields CASSHTTAPETQYF.